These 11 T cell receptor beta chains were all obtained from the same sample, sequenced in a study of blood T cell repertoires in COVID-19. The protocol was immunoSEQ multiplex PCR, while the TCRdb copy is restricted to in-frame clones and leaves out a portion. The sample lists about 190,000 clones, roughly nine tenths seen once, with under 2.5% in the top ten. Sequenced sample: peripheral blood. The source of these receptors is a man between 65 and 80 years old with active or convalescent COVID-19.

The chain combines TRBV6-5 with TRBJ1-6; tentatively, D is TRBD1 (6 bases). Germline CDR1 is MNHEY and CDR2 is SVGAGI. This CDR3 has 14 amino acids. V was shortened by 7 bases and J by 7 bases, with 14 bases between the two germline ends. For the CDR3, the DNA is TGTGCCAGCACGCGGGGGGCGGGCAATTCACCCCTCCACTTT. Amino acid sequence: CASTRGAGNSPLHF.

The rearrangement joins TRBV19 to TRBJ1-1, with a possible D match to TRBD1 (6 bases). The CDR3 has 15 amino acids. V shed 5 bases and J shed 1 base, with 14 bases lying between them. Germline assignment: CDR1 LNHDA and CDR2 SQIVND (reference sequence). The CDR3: CASSDQGHSNTEAFF. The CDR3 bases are TGTGCCAGTAGTGACCAGGGGCATTCGAACACTGAAGCTTTCTTT.

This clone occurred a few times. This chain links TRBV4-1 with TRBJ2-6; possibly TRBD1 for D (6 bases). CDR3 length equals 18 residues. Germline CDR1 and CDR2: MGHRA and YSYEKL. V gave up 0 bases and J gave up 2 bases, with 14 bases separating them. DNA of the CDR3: TGCGCCAGCAGCCAAGATCGGTTGAAGGGGGCTGGGGCCAACGTCCTGACTTTC. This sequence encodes CASSQDRLKGAGANVLTF.

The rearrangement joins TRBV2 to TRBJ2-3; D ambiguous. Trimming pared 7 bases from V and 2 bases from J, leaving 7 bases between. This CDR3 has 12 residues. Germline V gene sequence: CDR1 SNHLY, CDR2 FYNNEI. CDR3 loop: CASMPYTDTQYF. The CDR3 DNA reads TGTGCCAGCATGCCCTACACAGATACGCAGTATTTT.

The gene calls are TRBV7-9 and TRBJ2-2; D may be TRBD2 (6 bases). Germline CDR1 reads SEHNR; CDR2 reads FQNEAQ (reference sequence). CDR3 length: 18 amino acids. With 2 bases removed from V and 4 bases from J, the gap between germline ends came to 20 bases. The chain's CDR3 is CASSLRDSRRLGTGELFF. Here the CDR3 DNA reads TGTGCCAGCAGCTTAAGGGACTCCCGGAGATTGGGCACCGGGGAGCTGTTTTTT.

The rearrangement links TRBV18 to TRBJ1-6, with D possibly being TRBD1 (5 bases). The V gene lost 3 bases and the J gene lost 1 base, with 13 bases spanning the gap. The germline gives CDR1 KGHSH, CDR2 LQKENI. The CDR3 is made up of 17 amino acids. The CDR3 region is CASSPERGRSYNSPLHF. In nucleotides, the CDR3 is TGTGCCAGCTCACCTGAGCGGGGGAGGTCCTATAATTCACCCCTCCACTTT.

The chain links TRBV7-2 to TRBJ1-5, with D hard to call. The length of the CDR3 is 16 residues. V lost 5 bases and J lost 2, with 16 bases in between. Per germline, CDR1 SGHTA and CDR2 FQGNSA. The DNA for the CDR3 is TGTGCCAGCAGCCCCTGGGGAGGACCAGGCAATCAGCCCCAGCATTTT. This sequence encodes CASSPWGGPGNQPQHF. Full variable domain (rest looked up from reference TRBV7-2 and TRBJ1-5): GAGVSQSPSNKVTEKGKDVELRCDPISGHTALYWYRQSLGQGLEFLIYFQGNSAPDKSGLPSDRFSAERTGGSVSTLTIQRTQQEDSAVYLCASSPWGGPGNQPQHFGDGTRLSIL.

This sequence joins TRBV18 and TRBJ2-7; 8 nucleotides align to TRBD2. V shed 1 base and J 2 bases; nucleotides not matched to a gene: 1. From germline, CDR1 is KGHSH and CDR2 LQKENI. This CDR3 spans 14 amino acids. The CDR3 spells CASSPLGLAYEQYF. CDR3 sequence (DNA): TGTGCCAGCTCACCACTGGGACTAGCCTACGAGCAGTACTTC.

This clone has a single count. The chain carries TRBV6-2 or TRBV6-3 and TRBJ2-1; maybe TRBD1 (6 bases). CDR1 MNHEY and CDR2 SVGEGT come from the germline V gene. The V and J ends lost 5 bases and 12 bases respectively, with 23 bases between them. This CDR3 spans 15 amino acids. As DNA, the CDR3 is TGTGCCAGCAGTGACACCACAGGACAGTTTGTTGGGCAGTTCTTC. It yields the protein CASSDTTGQFVGQFF.

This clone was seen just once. CDR3 region: CATMGGKYEQYF. CDR3 nucleotide sequence: TGTGCCACCATGGGCGGGAAGTACGAGCAGTACTTC. The genes are TRBV10-3 and TRBJ2-7; possibly TRBD2 for D (6 bases). CDR3 size: 12 residues. Germline V gene data show CDR1 as ENHRY and CDR2 as SYGVKD. Deletions cut 10 bases from V and 4 bases from J, with 14 bases between.

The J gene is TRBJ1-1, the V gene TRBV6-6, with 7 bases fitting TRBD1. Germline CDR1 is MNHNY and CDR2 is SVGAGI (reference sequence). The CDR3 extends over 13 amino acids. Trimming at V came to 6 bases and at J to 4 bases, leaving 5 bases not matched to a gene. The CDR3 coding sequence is TGTGCCAGCAGACCTGGGACAGCCACTGAAGCTTTCTTT. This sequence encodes CASRPGTATEAFF.